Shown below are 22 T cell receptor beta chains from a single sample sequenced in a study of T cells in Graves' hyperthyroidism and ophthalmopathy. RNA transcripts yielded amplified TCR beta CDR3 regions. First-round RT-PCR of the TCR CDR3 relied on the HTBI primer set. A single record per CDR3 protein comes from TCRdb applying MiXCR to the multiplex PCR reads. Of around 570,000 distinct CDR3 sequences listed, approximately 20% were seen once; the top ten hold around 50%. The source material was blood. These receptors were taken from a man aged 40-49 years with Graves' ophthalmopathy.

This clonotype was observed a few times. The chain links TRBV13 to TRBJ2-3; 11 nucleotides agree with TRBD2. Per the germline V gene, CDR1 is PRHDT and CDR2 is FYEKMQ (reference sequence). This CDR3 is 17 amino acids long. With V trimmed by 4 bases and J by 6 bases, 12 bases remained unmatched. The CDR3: CASSSLSLAGESDTQYF. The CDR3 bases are TGTGCCAGCAGCTCGTTATCACTAGCGGGAGAATCCGATACGCAGTATTTT.

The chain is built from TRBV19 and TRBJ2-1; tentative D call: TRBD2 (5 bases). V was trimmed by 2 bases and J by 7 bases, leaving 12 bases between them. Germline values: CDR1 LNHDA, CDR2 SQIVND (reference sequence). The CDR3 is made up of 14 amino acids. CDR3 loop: CASSITGGGNEQFF. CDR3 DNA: TGTGCCAGTAGTATAACCGGAGGCGGGAATGAGCAGTTCTTC.

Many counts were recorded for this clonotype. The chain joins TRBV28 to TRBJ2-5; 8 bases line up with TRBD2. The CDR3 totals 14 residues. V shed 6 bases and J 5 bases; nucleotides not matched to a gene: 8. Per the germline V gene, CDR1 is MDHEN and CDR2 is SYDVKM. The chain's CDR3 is CASSLLTSAETQYF. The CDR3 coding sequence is TGTGCCAGCAGCCTCCTGACTAGCGCGGAGACCCAGTACTTC.

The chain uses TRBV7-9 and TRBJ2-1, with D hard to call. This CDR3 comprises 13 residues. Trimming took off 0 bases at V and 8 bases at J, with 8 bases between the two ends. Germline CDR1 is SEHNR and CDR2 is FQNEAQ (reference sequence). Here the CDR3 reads CASSLALWDEQFF. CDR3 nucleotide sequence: TGTGCCAGCAGCTTAGCCCTGTGGGATGAGCAGTTCTTC.

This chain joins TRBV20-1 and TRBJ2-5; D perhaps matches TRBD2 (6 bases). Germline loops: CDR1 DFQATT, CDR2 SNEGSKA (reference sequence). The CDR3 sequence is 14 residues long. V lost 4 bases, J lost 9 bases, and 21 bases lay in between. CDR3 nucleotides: TGCAGTGCTACACGGGGGAATCCCTCATGGCCCCAGTACTTC. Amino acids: CSATRGNPSWPQYF.

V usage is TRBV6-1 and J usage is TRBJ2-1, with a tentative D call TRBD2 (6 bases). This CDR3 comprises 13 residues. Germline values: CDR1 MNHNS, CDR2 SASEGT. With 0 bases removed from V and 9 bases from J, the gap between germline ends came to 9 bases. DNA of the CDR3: TGTGCCAGCAGTGAAGCGCTGCGGGGTGAGCAGTTCTTC. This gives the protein CASSEALRGEQFF.

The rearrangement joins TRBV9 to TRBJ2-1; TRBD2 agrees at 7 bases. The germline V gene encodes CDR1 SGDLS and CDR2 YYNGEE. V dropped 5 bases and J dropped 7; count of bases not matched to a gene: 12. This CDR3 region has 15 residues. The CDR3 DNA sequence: TGTGCCAGCAGTACCGAAACGGTAGCGGGTAATGAGCAGTTCTTC. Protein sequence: CASSTETVAGNEQFF.

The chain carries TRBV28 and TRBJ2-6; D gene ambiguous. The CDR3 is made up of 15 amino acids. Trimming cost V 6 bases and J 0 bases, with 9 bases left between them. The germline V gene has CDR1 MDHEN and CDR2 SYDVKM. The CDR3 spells CASSRGSSGANVLTF. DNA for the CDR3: TGTGCCAGCAGCCGTGGTAGCTCTGGGGCCAACGTCCTGACTTTC. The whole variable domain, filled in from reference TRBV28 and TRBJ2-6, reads DVKVTQSSRYLVKRTGEKVFLECVQDMDHENMFWYRQDPGLGLRLIYFSYDVKMKEKGDIPEGYSVSREKKERFSLILESASTNQTSMYLCASSRGSSGANVLTFGAGSRLTVL.

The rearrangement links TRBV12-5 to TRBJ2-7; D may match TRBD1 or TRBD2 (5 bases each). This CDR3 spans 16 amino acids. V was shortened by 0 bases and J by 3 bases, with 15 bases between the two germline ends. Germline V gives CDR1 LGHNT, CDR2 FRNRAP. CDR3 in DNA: TGTGCTAGTGGTTTGGTACGGGACGGACCAAACTACGAGCAGTACTTC. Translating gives CASGLVRDGPNYEQYF.

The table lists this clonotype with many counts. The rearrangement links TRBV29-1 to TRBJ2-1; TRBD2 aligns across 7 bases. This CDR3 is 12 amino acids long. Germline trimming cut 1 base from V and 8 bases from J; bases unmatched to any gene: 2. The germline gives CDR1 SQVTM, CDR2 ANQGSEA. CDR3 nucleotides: TGCAGCGTTGAAGCCCGGGGGGATGAGCAGTTCTTC. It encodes CSVEARGDEQFF.

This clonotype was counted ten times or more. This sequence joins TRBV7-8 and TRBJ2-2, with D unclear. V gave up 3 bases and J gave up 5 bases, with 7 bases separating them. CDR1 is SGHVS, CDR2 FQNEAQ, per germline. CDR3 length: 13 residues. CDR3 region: CASSFRETGELFF. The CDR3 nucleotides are TGTGCCAGCAGCTTCCGCGAAACCGGGGAGCTGTTTTTT.

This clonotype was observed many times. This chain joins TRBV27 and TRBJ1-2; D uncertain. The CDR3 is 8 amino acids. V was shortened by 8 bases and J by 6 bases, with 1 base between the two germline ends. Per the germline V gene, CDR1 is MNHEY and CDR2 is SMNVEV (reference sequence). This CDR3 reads CASHGYTF. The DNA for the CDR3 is TGTGCCAGCCATGGCTACACCTTC.

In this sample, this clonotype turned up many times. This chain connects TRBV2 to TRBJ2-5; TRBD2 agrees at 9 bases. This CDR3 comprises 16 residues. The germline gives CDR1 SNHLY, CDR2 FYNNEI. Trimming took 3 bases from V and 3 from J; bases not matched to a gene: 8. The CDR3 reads CASSEGSGGLKETQYF. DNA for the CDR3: TGTGCCAGCAGTGAGGGTAGCGGGGGCCTGAAAGAGACCCAGTACTTC. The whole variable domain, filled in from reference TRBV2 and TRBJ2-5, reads EPEVTQTPSHQVTQMGQEVILRCVPISNHLYFYWYRQILGQKVEFLVSFYNNEISEKSEIFDDQFSVERPDGSNFTLKIRSTKLEDSAMYFCASSEGSGGLKETQYFGPGTRLLVL.

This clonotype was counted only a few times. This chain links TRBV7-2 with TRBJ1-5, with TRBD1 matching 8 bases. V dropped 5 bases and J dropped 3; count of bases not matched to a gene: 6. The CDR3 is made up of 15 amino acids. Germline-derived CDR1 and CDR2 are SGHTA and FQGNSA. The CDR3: CASSRTGSINQPQHF. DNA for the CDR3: TGTGCCAGCAGCCGGACAGGGTCGATCAATCAGCCCCAGCATTTT.

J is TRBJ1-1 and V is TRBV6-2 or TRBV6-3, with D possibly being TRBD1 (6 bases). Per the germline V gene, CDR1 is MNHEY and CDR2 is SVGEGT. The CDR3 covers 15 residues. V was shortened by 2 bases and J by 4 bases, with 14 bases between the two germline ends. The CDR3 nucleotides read TGTGCCAGCAGTTACGGACAGTCTGGGGGCACTGAAGCTTTCTTT. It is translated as CASSYGQSGGTEAFF.

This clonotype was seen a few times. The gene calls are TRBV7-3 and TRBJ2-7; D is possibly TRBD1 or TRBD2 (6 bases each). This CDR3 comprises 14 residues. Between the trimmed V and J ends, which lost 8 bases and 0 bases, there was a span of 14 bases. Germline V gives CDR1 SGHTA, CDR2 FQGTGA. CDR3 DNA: TGTGCCAGCTCGGCCGGGGGCGGCTCCTACGAGCAGTACTTC. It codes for CASSAGGGSYEQYF.

The CDR3 DNA reads as TGCAGTGCTAGACCCGGGTGGGGGACGGATGAGCAGTTCTTC. It is translated as CSARPGWGTDEQFF. The chain has TRBV20-1 and TRBJ2-1; D may correspond to TRBD1 or TRBD2 (5 bases each). This CDR3 has 14 amino acids. Germline V gene lookup returns CDR1 DFQATT and CDR2 SNEGSKA (reference sequence). V lost 2 bases to trimming and J lost 8 bases, with 16 bases between them.

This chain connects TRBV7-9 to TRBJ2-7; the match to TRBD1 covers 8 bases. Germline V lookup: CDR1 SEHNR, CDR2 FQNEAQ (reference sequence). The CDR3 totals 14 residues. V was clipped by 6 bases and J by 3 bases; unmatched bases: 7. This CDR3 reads CASSKDRDGYEQYF. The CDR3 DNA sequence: TGTGCCAGCAGTAAGGACAGGGACGGCTACGAGCAGTACTTC.

The CDR3 nucleotides are TGCAGTGCTAGAGCTTACGGGACTAGCGGGAGAAGGGATACGCAGTATTTT. Residues: CSARAYGTSGRRDTQYF. The chain links TRBV20-1 to TRBJ2-3; 14 positions agree with TRBD2. The CDR3 covers 17 residues. Germline assignment: CDR1 DFQATT and CDR2 SNEGSKA (reference sequence). V gave up 1 base and J gave up 6 bases; unmatched junction bases: 9.

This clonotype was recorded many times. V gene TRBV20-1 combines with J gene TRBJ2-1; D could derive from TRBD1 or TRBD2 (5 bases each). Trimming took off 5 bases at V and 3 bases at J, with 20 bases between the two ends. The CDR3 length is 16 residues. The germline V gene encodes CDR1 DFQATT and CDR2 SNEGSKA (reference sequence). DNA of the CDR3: TGCAGTGCTCGGGCCCTGGGGGACCTTTTCTACAATGAGCAGTTCTTC. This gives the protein CSARALGDLFYNEQFF.

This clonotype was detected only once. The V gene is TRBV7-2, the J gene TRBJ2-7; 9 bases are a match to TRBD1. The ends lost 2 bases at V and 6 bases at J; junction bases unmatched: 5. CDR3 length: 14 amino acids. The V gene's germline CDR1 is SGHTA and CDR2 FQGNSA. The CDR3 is CASSLTGQGTEQYF. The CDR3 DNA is TGTGCCAGCAGCTTAACGGGACAGGGTACCGAGCAGTACTTC. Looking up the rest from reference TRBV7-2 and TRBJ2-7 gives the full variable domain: GAGVSQSPSNKVTEKGKDVELRCDPISGHTALYWYRQSLGQGLEFLIYFQGNSAPDKSGLPSDRFSAERTGGSVSTLTIQRTQQEDSAVYLCASSLTGQGTEQYFGPGTRLTVT.

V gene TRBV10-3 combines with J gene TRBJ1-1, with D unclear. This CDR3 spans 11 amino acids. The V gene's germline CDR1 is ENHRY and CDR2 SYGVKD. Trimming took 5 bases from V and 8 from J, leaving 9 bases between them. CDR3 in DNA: TGTGCCATCAGTATGGATAAAGAAGCTTTCTTT. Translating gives CAISMDKEAFF.